This T cell receptor (beta chain) was sequenced during a study of blood T cell repertoires in COVID-19. On the study more broadly: The analysed material was cDNA or gDNA that came from T cells, B-cell-depleted T cells, or PBMCs.

Method: immunoSEQ multiplex PCR; TCRdb's copy keeps in-frame clones and lacks some. Of approximately 200,000 clones detected, approximately 86% appear once; the ten largest clones hold more than 4%. The length of the CDR3 is 19 residues. The chain is built from TRBV21-1 and TRBJ1-5; TRBD1 reflects the table's D call only, with no check against the DNA. TRBV21-1 is recorded as a pseudogene. Sequences were obtained from PBMCs or T cells enriched from blood (not recorded which). This clonotype was obtained from a woman in her 30s who had been exposed to COVID-19. CDR3 in DNA: TGTGCCAGCAGCAAAGTAGAAACAGACGCCTTCTTAAGGAATCAGCCCCAGCATTTT. Translating gives CASSKVETDAFLRNQPQHF.